Detailed here is one TCR beta chain. Its antigen remains unidentified. Researchers ran the PCR with 60 Vbeta and 13 Jbeta primers. The method was immunoSEQ multiplex PCR; TCRdb's version includes in-frame clones alone and lacks a portion of them. The sample holds about 150,000 clones; roughly four fifths are singletons and the top ten take less than 3.5%. This entry belongs to a study of cytomegalovirus exposure and HLA in healthy donors. In the study overall: There were fewer than 130 million unique TCR beta sequences, drawn from 150 million to 200 million T cells, in an earlier analysis.

Study outcomes and limitations: Most subjects' HLA-A and HLA-B alleles were reportedly predicted from TCR beta sequences. Immune exposure was documented only through CMV serostatus.

This clonotype originated in a man aged 35 to 55 in good health and CMV-seropositive. Source material: PBMCs.

CDR3 nucleotides: TGCGCCAGCAGCGGTCGACAGGACATTAGCAATCAGCCCCAGCATTTT. Amino acids: CASSGRQDISNQPQHF. The V and J genes are TRBV4-1 and TRBJ1-5; maybe TRBD1 (6 bases). The CDR3 extends over 16 amino acids. Germline V gives CDR1 MGHRA, CDR2 YSYEKL. The V gene lost 5 bases and the J gene lost 0 bases, with 14 bases spanning the gap.